These T cell receptor beta chains were read from a single sample in a study of beta chain features in type 1 diabetes. The protocol was immunoSEQ multiplex PCR, while the TCRdb copy is restricted to in-frame clones and leaves out a portion. The sample lists fewer than 900,000 clones, 15% to 20% seen once, with 0.023% in the top ten. Sequencing used naive CD4+ T cells from blood. These TCRs come from a woman aged 18 to 35 in good health. CDR3s include the opening cysteine and the closing phenylalanine or tryptophan. The D gene is left open where the match is weak. The size of a clone is reported for some rows only, either as once, few or many, or as a class for expanded clones.

size: .
J: TRBJ2-7
V: TRBV6-5
D: .
CDR3: CASSYSGNYEQYF
DNA: TGTGCCAGCAGTTACTCTGGGAACTACGAGCAGTACTTC

size: few
J: TRBJ1-2
V: TRBV7-2
D: .
CDR3: CASSLGRQADGYTF
DNA: TGTGCCAGCAGCTTGGGTCGACAGGCGGATGGCTACACCTTC

size: .
J: TRBJ2-1
V: TRBV5-1
D: TRBD2
CDR3: CASSLGLAGGRNEQFF
DNA: TGCGCCAGCAGCTTGGGTCTTGCGGGAGGTCGTAATGAGCAGTTCTTC

size: .
J: TRBJ2-5
V: TRBV7-9
D: TRBD2
CDR3: CASSGRAVVLGETQYF
DNA: TGTGCCAGCAGCGGGAGGGCGGTAGTGTTGGGGGAGACCCAGTACTTC

size: .
J: TRBJ2-4
V: TRBV20-1
D: .
CDR3: CSAGIVDIQYF
DNA: TGCAGTGCGGGGATCGTGGACATTCAGTACTTC

size: few
J: TRBJ2-5
V: TRBV15
D: .
CDR3: CATSRDSRGRRETQYF
DNA: TGTGCCACCAGCAGAGATTCCCGGGGGCGGAGGGAGACCCAGTACTTC

size: .
J: TRBJ1-2
V: TRBV4-3
D: TRBD1
CDR3: CASSQGTGGHGYTF
DNA: TGCGCCAGCAGCCAAGGGACAGGGGGTCATGGCTACACCTTC

size: few
J: TRBJ2-1
V: TRBV7-9
D: .
CDR3: CATGDYNEQFF
DNA: TGTGCCACCGGAGATTACAATGAGCAGTTCTTC

size: few
J: TRBJ2-1
V: TRBV11-1
D: TRBD2
CDR3: CASSLYGRPGNEQFF
DNA: TGTGCCAGCAGCTTATACGGGAGGCCGGGTAATGAGCAGTTCTTC

size: few
J: TRBJ1-3
V: TRBV9
D: .
CDR3: CASSVGAGAAGNTIYF
DNA: TGTGCCAGCAGCGTAGGAGCAGGGGCAGCTGGAAACACCATATATTTT

size: .
J: TRBJ2-2
V: TRBV7-9
D: TRBD2
CDR3: CASSLVASGRARELFF
DNA: TGTGCCAGCAGCTTAGTTGCCAGCGGGAGGGCCCGGGAGCTGTTTTTT

size: few
J: TRBJ2-7
V: TRBV20-1
D: .
CDR3: CSAPDDGEQYF
DNA: TGCAGTGCTCCAGACGACGGAGAGCAGTACTTC

size: .
J: TRBJ2-6
V: TRBV10-3
D: .
CDR3: CAISAGEGAGANVLTF
DNA: TGTGCCATCAGTGCAGGGGAAGGCGCTGGGGCCAACGTCCTGACTTTC

size: many
J: TRBJ2-6
V: TRBV4-3
D: .
CDR3: CASSLRLGPGANVLTF
DNA: TGCGCCAGCAGCCTAAGACTGGGACCTGGGGCCAACGTCCTGACTTTC

size: few
J: TRBJ2-3
V: TRBV7-2
D: .
CDR3: CASSLGGPTDTQYF
DNA: TGTGCCAGCAGCTTGGGTGGGCCCACAGATACGCAGTATTTT

size: .
J: TRBJ1-1
V: TRBV19
D: TRBD1
CDR3: CASRRDRVNTEAFF
DNA: TGTGCCAGTAGAAGGGACAGGGTGAACACTGAAGCTTTCTTT

size: .
J: TRBJ2-7
V: TRBV4-3
D: .
CDR3: CASSQSDEIGYEQYF
DNA: TGCGCCAGCAGCCAATCGGACGAAATTGGATACGAGCAGTACTTC

size: .
J: TRBJ2-7
V: TRBV7-2
D: .
CDR3: CASSRRLDSYEQYF
DNA: TGTGCCAGCAGCAGAAGACTAGATTCCTACGAGCAGTACTTC